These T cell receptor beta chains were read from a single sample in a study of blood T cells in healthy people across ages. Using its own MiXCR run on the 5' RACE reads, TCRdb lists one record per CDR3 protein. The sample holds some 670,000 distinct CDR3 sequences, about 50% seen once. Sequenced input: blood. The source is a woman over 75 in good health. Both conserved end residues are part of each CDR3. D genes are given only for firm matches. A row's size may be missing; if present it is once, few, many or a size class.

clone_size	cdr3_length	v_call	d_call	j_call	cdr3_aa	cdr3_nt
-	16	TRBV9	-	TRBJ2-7	CASSAMITRVDNEQYF	TGTGCCAGCAGCGCCATGATCACTAGAGTGGACAATGAGCAGTACTTC
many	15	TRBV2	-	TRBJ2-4	CASSFVSSAKNIQYF	TGTGCCAGCAGTTTCGTATCATCGGCCAAAAACATTCAGTACTTC
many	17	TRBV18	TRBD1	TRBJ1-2	CASSPLIPGQGYYGYTF	TGTGCCAGCTCACCACTCATCCCGGGACAGGGCTACTATGGCTACACCTTC
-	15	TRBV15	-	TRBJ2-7	CATSRGPDSSYEQYF	TGTGCCACCAGCAGAGGCCCGGACAGTTCCTACGAGCAGTACTTC
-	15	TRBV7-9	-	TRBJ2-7	CASSLGGGFSYEQYF	TGTGCCAGCAGCCTCGGTGGCGGGTTTTCCTACGAGCAGTACTTC
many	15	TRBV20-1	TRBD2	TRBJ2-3	CSARNPREVTDTQYF	TGCAGTGCTAGGAACCCCCGGGAGGTCACAGATACGCAGTATTTT
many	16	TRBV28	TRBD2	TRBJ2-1	CASSKVSGGDYNEQFF	TGTGCCAGCAGTAAAGTCAGCGGGGGAGACTACAATGAGCAGTTCTTC
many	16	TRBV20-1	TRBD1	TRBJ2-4	CSARTSTGVAKNIQYF	TGCAGTGCTAGAACGTCGACAGGGGTAGCCAAAAACATTCAGTACTTC
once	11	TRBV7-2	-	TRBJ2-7	CASSFPGEQYF	TGTGCCAGCAGCTTCCCAGGAGAGCAGTACTTC
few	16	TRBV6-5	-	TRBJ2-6	CASSSTGTTGANVLTF	TGTGCCAGCAGTTCAACCGGGACAACTGGGGCCAACGTCCTGACTTTC
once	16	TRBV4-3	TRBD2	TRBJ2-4	CASSQGTSGPKNIQYF	TGCGCCAGCAGCCAGGGGACTAGCGGCCCCAAAAACATTCAGTACTTC
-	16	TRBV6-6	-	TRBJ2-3	CASSSSWGSPTDTQYF	TGTGCCAGCAGCTCCTCCTGGGGCAGTCCCACAGATACGCAGTATTTT
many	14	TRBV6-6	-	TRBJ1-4	CASSSGSTNEKLFF	TGTGCCAGCAGCTCCGGGTCCACTAATGAAAAACTGTTTTTT
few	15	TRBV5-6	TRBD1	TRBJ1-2	CASSLRRTGAYGYTF	TGTGCCAGCAGCCTCAGAAGGACAGGCGCCTATGGCTACACCTTC
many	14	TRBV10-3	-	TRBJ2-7	CAISDETNSYEQYF	TGTGCCATCAGTGACGAGACAAACTCCTACGAGCAGTACTTC
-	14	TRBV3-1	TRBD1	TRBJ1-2	CASSPRDRNGGYTF	TGTGCCAGCAGCCCCCGGGACAGGAACGGGGGCTACACCTTC
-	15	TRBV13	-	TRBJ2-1	CASSPTGGNGNEQFF	TGTGCCAGCAGCCCCACTGGGGGGAACGGGAATGAGCAGTTCTTC
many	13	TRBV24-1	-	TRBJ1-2	CATSDRTAYGYTF	TGTGCCACCAGTGATAGGACCGCCTATGGCTACACCTTC
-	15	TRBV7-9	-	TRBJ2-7	CASRRTESTYNEQYF	TGTGCCAGCAGAAGGACAGAAAGCACCTACAATGAGCAGTACTTC
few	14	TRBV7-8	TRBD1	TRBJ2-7	CAIVGGTGKGEQYF	TGTGCCATCGTGGGCGGGACAGGGAAAGGCGAGCAGTACTTC
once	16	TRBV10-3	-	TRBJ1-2	CAIKSSGRGRDYGYTF	TGTGCCATCAAATCGAGCGGGCGGGGGCGAGACTATGGCTACACCTTC
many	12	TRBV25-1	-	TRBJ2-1	CASSEYSREQFF	TGTGCCAGCAGTGAATATTCCAGGGAGCAGTTCTTC
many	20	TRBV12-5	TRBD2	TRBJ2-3	CASGSPGLAGETASTDTQYF	TGTGCTAGTGGTTCCCCGGGACTAGCGGGAGAAACTGCGAGCACAGATACGCAGTATTTT
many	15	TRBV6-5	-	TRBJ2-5	CASSYWMGGQETQYF	TGTGCCAGCAGTTACTGGATGGGGGGCCAAGAGACCCAGTACTTC
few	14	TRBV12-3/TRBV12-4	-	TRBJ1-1	CASRGTTRNTEAFF	TGTGCCAGCAGGGGGACTACCAGGAACACTGAAGCTTTCTTT
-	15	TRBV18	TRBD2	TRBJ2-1	CASSLFTSGGYEQFF	TGTGCCAGCTCACTCTTCACTAGCGGGGGTTATGAGCAGTTCTTC
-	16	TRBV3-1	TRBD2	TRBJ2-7	CASSQEATSGSYEQYF	TGTGCCAGCAGCCAAGAGGCTACTAGCGGGAGCTACGAGCAGTACTTC
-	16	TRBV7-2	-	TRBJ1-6	CASSPLPGMDNSPLHF	TGTGCCAGCAGCCCTCTTCCGGGGATGGATAATTCACCCCTCCACTTT
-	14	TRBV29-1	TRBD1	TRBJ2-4	CSVGGQGLENIQYF	TGCAGCGTTGGAGGACAGGGACTTGAAAACATTCAGTACTTC
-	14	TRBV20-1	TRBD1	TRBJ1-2	CSARGAGQAYGYTF	TGCAGTGCTAGGGGAGCGGGACAGGCATATGGCTACACCTTC
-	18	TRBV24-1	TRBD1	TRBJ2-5	CATSDRDRGEVGQETQYF	TGTGCCACCAGTGACCGGGACAGGGGAGAGGTAGGCCAAGAGACCCAGTACTTC
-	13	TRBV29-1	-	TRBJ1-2	CSVEDSDRYGYTF	TGCAGCGTTGAAGACAGTGACCGCTATGGCTACACCTTC
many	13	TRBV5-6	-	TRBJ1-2	CASSFSGNYGYTF	TGTGCCAGCAGCTTTTCAGGGAACTATGGCTACACCTTC
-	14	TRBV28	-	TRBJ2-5	CASSLGGLLNEQYF	TGTGCCAGCAGTTTGGGGGGCCTACTAAATGAGCAGTACTTC
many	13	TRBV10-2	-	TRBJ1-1	CASSDLGGRGAFF	TGCGCCAGCAGTGATCTTGGGGGAAGGGGAGCTTTCTTT
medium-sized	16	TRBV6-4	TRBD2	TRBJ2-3	CASSDSSGGAPDTQYF	TGTGCCAGCAGTGACTCTAGCGGGGGGGCACCAGATACGCAGTATTTT
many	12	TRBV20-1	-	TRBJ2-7	CSASQVVYEQYF	TGCAGTGCTAGCCAGGTAGTCTACGAGCAGTACTTC
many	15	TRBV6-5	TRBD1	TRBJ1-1	CASSFTWTGRTEAFF	TGTGCCAGCAGTTTCACCTGGACAGGGCGAACTGAAGCTTTCTTT
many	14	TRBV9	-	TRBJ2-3	CASSPGEGTDTQYF	TGTGCCAGCAGCCCAGGGGAGGGAACAGATACGCAGTATTTT
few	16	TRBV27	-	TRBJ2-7	CASSLSGLGTDYEQYF	TGTGCCAGCAGTTTATCAGGCCTCGGGACGGACTACGAGCAGTACTTC
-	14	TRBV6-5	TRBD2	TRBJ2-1	CASSQLAGADEQFF	TGTGCCAGCAGCCAACTAGCGGGAGCCGATGAGCAGTTCTTC
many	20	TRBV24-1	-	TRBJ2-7	CATSDAPGPGYGSQIYEQYF	TGTGCCACCAGTGATGCCCCCGGACCAGGGTACGGGTCCCAAATCTACGAGCAGTACTTC
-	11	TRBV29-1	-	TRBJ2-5	CSVRGSHEQYF	TGCAGCGTTAGGGGTTCCCATGAGCAGTACTTC
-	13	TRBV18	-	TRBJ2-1	CASSVNRDNEQFF	TGTGCCAGCTCCGTTAACAGGGACAATGAGCAGTTCTTC
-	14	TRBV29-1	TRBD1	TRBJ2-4	CSVGTGGDKNIQYF	TGCAGCGTTGGGACAGGGGGGGACAAAAACATTCAGTACTTC
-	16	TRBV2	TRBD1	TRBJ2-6	CASTRQGISGANVLTF	TGTGCCAGCACCAGACAGGGGATCTCTGGGGCCAACGTCCTGACTTTC
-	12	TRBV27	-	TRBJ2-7	CASRRPSGEQYF	TGTGCCAGCAGGCGACCGTCGGGCGAGCAGTACTTC
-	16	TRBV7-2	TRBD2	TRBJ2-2	CASSLAGTSLTGELFF	TGTGCCAGCAGCTTAGCCGGGACTAGTCTCACCGGGGAGCTGTTTTTT
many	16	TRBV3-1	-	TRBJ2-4	CASSQGRIIAKNIQYF	TGTGCCAGCAGCCAAGGAAGGATCATAGCCAAAAACATTCAGTACTTC
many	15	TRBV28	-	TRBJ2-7	CASSKGGSGIDEQYF	TGTGCCAGCAGTAAAGGGGGATCCGGGATTGACGAGCAGTACTTC